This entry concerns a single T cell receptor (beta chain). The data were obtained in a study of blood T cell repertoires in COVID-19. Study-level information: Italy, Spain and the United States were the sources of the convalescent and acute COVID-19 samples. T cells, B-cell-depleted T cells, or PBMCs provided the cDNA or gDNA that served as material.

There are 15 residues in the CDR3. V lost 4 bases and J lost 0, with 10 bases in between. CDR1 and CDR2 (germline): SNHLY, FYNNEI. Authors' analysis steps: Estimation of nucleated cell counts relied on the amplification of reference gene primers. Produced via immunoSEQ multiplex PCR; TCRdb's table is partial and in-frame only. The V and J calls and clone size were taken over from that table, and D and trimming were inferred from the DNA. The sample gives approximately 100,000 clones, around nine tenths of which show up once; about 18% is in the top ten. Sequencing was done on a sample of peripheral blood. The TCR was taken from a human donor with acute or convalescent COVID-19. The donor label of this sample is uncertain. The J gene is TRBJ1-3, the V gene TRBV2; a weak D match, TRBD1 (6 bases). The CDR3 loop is CASSVQGRSGNTIYF. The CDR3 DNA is TGTGCCAGCAGTGTTCAGGGGCGCTCTGGAAACACCATATATTTT.